This T cell receptor beta chain derives from a study of T cells in Graves' hyperthyroidism and ophthalmopathy. RNA transcripts were the template for amplifying TCR beta CDR3 regions. HTBI primers were the set used in a first-round RT-PCR of the TCR CDR3. TCRdb fed the multiplex PCR reads into MiXCR, producing one record per CDR3 protein. The sample yields about 760,000 distinct CDR3 sequences, roughly 32% seen once. In its sample, this clonotype was seen once. The germline V gene has CDR1 SGHVT and CDR2 SQSDAQ. The V end was cut by 5 bases, the J end by 9 bases, with 17 bases between. The length of the CDR3 is 15 residues.

The sample consisted of blood. V and J are TRBV7-4 and TRBJ1-6, with a weak D call TRBD1 (5 bases). The TCR comes from a woman aged 40 to 50 with Graves' hyperthyroidism. The chain's CDR3 is CASSVEGTGGSPLHF. The CDR3 DNA sequence: TGTGCCAGCAGCGTAGAGGGGACGGGAGGTTCACCCCTCCACTTT.